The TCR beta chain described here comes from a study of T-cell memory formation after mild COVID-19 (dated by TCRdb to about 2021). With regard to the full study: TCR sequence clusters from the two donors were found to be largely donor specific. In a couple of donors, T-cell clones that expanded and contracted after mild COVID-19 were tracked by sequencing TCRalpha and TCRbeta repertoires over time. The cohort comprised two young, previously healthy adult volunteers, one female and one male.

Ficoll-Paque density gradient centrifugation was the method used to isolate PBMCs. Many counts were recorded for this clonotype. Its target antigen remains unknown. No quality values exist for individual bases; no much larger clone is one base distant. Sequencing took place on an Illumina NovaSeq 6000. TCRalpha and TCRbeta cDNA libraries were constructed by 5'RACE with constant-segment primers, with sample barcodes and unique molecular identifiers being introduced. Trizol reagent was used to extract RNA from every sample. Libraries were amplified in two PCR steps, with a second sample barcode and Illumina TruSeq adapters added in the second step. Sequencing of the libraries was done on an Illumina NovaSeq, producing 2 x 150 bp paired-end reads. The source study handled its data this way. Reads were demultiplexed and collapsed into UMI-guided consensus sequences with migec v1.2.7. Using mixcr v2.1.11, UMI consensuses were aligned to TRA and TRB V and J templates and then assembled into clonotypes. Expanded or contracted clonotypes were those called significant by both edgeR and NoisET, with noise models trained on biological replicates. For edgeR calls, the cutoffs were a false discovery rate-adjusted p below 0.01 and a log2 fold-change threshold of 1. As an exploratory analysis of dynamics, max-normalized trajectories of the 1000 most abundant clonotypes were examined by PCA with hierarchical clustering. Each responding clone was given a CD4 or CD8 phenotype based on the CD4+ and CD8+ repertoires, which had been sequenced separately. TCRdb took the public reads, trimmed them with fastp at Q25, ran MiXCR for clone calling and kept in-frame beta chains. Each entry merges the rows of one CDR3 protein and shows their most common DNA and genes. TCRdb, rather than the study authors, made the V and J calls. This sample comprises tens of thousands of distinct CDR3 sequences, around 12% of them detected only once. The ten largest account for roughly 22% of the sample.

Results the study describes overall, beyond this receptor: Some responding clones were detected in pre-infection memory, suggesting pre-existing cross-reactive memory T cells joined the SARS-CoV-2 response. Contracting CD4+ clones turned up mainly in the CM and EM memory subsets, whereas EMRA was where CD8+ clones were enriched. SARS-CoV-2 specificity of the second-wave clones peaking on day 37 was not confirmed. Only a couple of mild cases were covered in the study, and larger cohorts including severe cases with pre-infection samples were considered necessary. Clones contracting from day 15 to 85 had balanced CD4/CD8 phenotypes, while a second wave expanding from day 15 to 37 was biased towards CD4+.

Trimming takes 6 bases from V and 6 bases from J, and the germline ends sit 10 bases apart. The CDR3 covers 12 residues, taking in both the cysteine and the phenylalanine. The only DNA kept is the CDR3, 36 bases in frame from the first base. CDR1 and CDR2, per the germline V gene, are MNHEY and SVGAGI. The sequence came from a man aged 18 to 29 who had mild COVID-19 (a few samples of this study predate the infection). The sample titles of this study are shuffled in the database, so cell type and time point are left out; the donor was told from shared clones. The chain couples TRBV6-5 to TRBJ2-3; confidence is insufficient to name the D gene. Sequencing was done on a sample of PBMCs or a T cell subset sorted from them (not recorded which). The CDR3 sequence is CASRSLVDTQYF. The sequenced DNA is TGTGCCAGCAGAAGCCTAGTGGATACGCAGTATTTT.